The 11 T cell receptor beta chains below come from one sample, sequenced in a study of T cell repertoires in cytomegalovirus infection. For these receptors, no antigen is known. One entry per CDR3 protein results from TCRdb running MiXCR on the reads. The table lists over 250,000 distinct CDR3 sequences, 20% to 25% of them singletons, with 15% to 20% in the top ten. Source: cultured PBMCs, taken from culture after CMV antigen stimulation. These receptors were obtained from a human donor in good health (CMV status not recorded). Some clones in this sample may be carry-over from other donors' samples.

This clonotype was observed a handful of times. The CDR3 coding sequence is TGCGCCAGCAGCGGCGCGAACACTGAAGCTTTCTTT. Its protein is CASSGANTEAFF. The gene calls are TRBV4-3 and TRBJ1-1; no definite D call. Germline V gives CDR1 LGHNA, CDR2 YSLEER. This CDR3 has 12 amino acids. Trimming cost V 5 bases and J 1 base, with 5 bases left between them.

CDR3 amino acids: CASSVGGSGESPLHF. CDR3 in DNA: TGTGCCAGCAGCGTGGGGGGCTCGGGAGAATCACCCCTCCACTTT. The rearrangement uses TRBV9 and TRBJ1-6; D perhaps matches TRBD1 (6 bases). The germline CDR1 and CDR2 sequences are SGDLS and YYNGEE. Trimming took 2 bases from V and 10 from J, leaving 16 bases between them. The CDR3 totals 15 residues.

This chain connects TRBV30 to TRBJ1-5; D not certain. CDR1 is GTSNPN, CDR2 SVGIG, per germline (reference sequence). CDR3 length equals 13 residues. Between the trimmed V and J ends, which lost 2 bases and 5 bases, there was a span of 10 bases. The DNA for the CDR3 is TGTGCCTGGAGTCAAAGACCCGATCAGCCCCAGCATTTT. It is translated as CAWSQRPDQPQHF.

This chain joins TRBV18 and TRBJ1-5; weak D call: TRBD1 (5 bases). Germline V CDR1 and CDR2: KGHSH, LQKENI. The germline V and J ends were trimmed by 3 bases and 0 bases, with 15 bases remaining between them. The CDR3 loop spans 17 amino acids. In DNA, the CDR3 is TGTGCCAGCTCACCCGACCCAGGACACAATAGCAATCAGCCCCAGCATTTT. Protein: CASSPDPGHNSNQPQHF.

This clonotype has a handful of counts. The gene calls are TRBV6-2 or TRBV6-3 and TRBJ1-5, with D hard to call. V was cut by 11 bases and J by 2 bases, with 10 bases left in between. The CDR3 consists of 12 residues. Germline CDR1 MNHEY, CDR2 SVGEGT. CDR3 bases: TGTGCCGGAGGAGGTGGCAATCAGCCCCAGCATTTT. Translation: CAGGGGNQPQHF.

V gene TRBV11-2 combines with J gene TRBJ1-4; D not resolved. The germline V gene has CDR1 SGHAT and CDR2 FQNNGV. V was cut by 5 bases and J by 5 bases, with 15 bases left in between. This CDR3 contains 15 residues. CDR3 protein: CASSPLPRRNEKLFF. CDR3 DNA: TGTGCCAGCAGCCCCCTACCCAGAAGAAATGAAAAACTGTTTTTT.

The gene calls are TRBV4-1 and TRBJ1-5; D not resolved. Germline V gene lookup returns CDR1 MGHRA and CDR2 YSYEKL. V dropped 1 base and J dropped 9 bases, with 10 bases sitting between them. There are 13 residues in the CDR3. The CDR3 reads CASSQGLGVPQHF. CDR3 nucleotides: TGCGCCAGCAGCCAAGGTCTGGGAGTGCCCCAGCATTTT.

This clonotype was seen more than once but under ten times. The chain recombines TRBV15 with TRBJ2-3, with TRBD2 matching 7 bases. In germline, CDR1 is LNHNV, CDR2 YYDKDF (reference sequence). The CDR3 has 18 amino acids. V trimming: 4 bases; J trimming: 0 bases; junction bases outside the gene matches: 13. The CDR3: CATSKGSASGRSTDTQYF. The CDR3 DNA reads as TGTGCCACCAGCAAAGGTTCGGCTAGCGGCCGGAGCACAGATACGCAGTATTTT.

This clonotype was counted at least ten times. The chain is built from TRBV7-8 and TRBJ2-7, with TRBD2 matching 7 bases. The CDR3 has 16 amino acids. Per the germline V gene, CDR1 is SGHVS and CDR2 is FQNEAQ. J lost 2 bases, V lost 1 base, and 8 bases had no gene match. CDR3 protein: CASSLGWLAEPYEQYV. CDR3 DNA sequence: TGTGCCAGCAGCTTAGGGTGGCTAGCGGAACCCTACGAGCAGTACGTC.

This clonotype has a handful of counts. The chain couples TRBV28 to TRBJ1-1, with D unclear. The CDR3 has 14 residues. V dropped 1 base and J dropped 4 bases, with 10 bases sitting between them. CDR1 and CDR2 from the germline V gene are MDHEN and SYDVKM. The CDR3 sequence is CASSLSSRATEAFF. The CDR3 DNA is TGTGCCAGCAGTTTATCTTCCCGAGCCACTGAAGCTTTCTTT.

The gene calls are TRBV27 and TRBJ2-2; 10 nucleotides agree with TRBD1. Per germline, CDR1 MNHEY and CDR2 SMNVEV (reference sequence). CDR3 length: 15 residues. The V segment lost 5 bases and the J segment 5 bases; nucleotides outside the gene matches: 5. CDR3 in amino acids: CASSPPGQGTGELFF. CDR3 nucleotides: TGTGCCAGCAGTCCCCCGGGACAGGGGACCGGGGAGCTGTTTTTT.